What follows are 24 T cell receptor beta chains derived from one specimen sequenced in a study of identical twins. TCRdb re-called the 5' RACE reads through MiXCR, storing one row per CDR3 protein. The sample has about 200,000 distinct CDR3 sequences, about 6.7% seen once. Another study also made use of these data, one on T cells expressing NK-cell markers.

The sequencing sample was made of CD8+ T cells sorted from blood. These receptor sequences come from a woman under 30 in good health.

This clonotype came up many times. V is TRBV7-8 and J is TRBJ2-1; D unclear. The CDR3 contains 12 residues. Germline V gene data show CDR1 as SGHVS and CDR2 as FQNEAQ. Trimming cost V 2 bases and J 7 bases, with 6 bases left between them. CDR3 in DNA: TGTGCCAGCAGCTTAAAGCCGAATGAGCAGTTCTTC. It is translated as CASSLKPNEQFF.

This clonotype was seen a handful of times. CDR3 sequence: CASKDRDSFSTEAFF. In DNA, the CDR3 is TGTGCCAGCAAAGACCGGGACTCTTTTTCGACTGAAGCTTTCTTT. This chain joins TRBV27 and TRBJ1-1; weak D call: TRBD1 (5 bases). Germline V gives CDR1 MNHEY, CDR2 SMNVEV (reference sequence). The length of the CDR3 is 15 residues. Deletions cut 7 bases from V and 5 bases from J, with 20 bases between.

The chain is built from TRBV6-2 or TRBV6-3 and TRBJ2-2; D remains ambiguous. CDR3 size: 14 residues. Per germline, CDR1 MNHEY and CDR2 SVGEGT. The germline V and J ends were trimmed by 10 bases and 5 bases, with 17 bases remaining between them. The CDR3 region is CATCFEGKTGELFF. As DNA, the CDR3 is TGTGCCACTTGCTTTGAAGGGAAAACCGGGGAGCTGTTTTTT.

This clonotype was counted only a few times. V is TRBV7-6 and J is TRBJ2-7, with 7 bases identical to TRBD2. Germline CDR1 reads SGHVS; CDR2 reads FNYEAQ. There are 14 residues in the CDR3. J was trimmed by 4 bases and V by 5 bases; bases with no gene match: 8. As DNA, the CDR3 is TGTGCCAGCAGCCCCGGCGGGGGAATTTACGAGCAGTACTTC. It is translated as CASSPGGGIYEQYF.

V usage is TRBV5-1 and J usage is TRBJ2-3; possible D gene TRBD2, 5 bases. Germline values: CDR1 SGHRS, CDR2 YFSETQ. The germline V and J ends were trimmed by 1 base and 0 bases, with 12 bases remaining between them. The CDR3 runs 16 residues. CDR3 in amino acids: CASSLTRRGSTDTQYF. For the CDR3, the DNA is TGCGCCAGCAGCTTGACCCGACGGGGTAGCACAGATACGCAGTATTTT. The variable domain in full, with the rest retrieved from reference TRBV5-1 and TRBJ2-3, is KAGVTQTPRYLIKTRGQQVTLSCSPISGHRSVSWYQQTPGQGLQFLFEYFSETQRNKGNFPGRFSGRQFSNSRSEMNVSTLELGDSALYLCASSLTRRGSTDTQYFGPGTRLTVL.

Many counts were recorded for this clonotype. V is TRBV12-3 or TRBV12-4 and J is TRBJ1-3, with D possibly matching TRBD1 (5 bases). The CDR3 is 14 residues long. V gave up 7 bases and J gave up 2 bases, with 12 bases separating them. CDR3 coding DNA: TGTGCCAGCACCCCGGGACGGCCTGGAAACACCATATATTTT. Translating gives CASTPGRPGNTIYF.

DNA for the CDR3: TGTGCCAGCAGTGAATACGGCTCTAGCTACGAGCAGTACTTC. It codes for CASSEYGSSYEQYF. The V call is TRBV25-1, the J call TRBJ2-7, with D unresolved. The CDR3 has 14 residues. The germline CDR1 and CDR2 sequences are MGHDK and SYGVNS. The V and J ends lost 0 bases and 3 bases respectively, with 9 bases between them.

A few counts support this clonotype. The chain recombines TRBV7-2 with TRBJ2-7; D is unclear. Trimming took off 5 bases at V and 4 bases at J, with 9 bases between the two ends. CDR1 SGHTA and CDR2 FQGNSA come from the germline V gene. The CDR3 is made up of 12 amino acids. CDR3 loop: CASSPPNYEQYF. Here the CDR3 DNA reads TGTGCCAGCAGCCCCCCCAATTACGAGCAGTACTTC.

This clonotype came up many times. This rearrangement joins TRBV5-5 to TRBJ2-2, with 7 bases fitting TRBD2. Looked up from germline, CDR1 is SGHKS and CDR2 is YYEKEE (reference sequence). V was clipped by 3 bases and J by 6 bases; unmatched bases: 5. This CDR3 is built from 14 residues. This chain's CDR3 is CASSSVGGSGELFF. For the CDR3, the DNA is TGTGCCAGCAGCTCAGTGGGGGGGTCCGGGGAGCTGTTTTTT.

This clonotype was counted many times. This sequence joins TRBV7-9 and TRBJ2-1; weak D call: TRBD1 (6 bases). The CDR3 has 15 residues. Trimming left V 6 bases short and J 4 bases short, with 16 bases between. The V gene's germline CDR1 is SEHNR and CDR2 FQNEAQ (reference sequence). The CDR3 coding sequence is TGTGCCAGCAGTCCCGGGACACTAAATTACAATGAGCAGTTCTTC. Its translation: CASSPGTLNYNEQFF.

The rearrangement joins TRBV14 to TRBJ2-7; D gene uncertain. The V and J ends lost 4 bases and 3 bases respectively, with 10 bases between them. The CDR3 contains 13 residues. CDR1 and CDR2 (germline): SGHDN, FVKESK. The CDR3 is CASSPMLVYEQYF. The DNA of the CDR3 is TGTGCCAGCAGCCCAATGTTAGTCTACGAGCAGTACTTC.

This clonotype was detected many times. This rearrangement joins TRBV7-9 to TRBJ2-1, with D uncertain. The germline V and J ends were trimmed by 7 bases and 7 bases, with 8 bases remaining between them. The CDR3 extends over 11 amino acids. The V gene's germline CDR1 is SEHNR and CDR2 FQNEAQ (reference sequence). The CDR3 spells CASILGNEQFF. Here the CDR3 DNA reads TGTGCCAGCATACTCGGGAATGAGCAGTTCTTC.

This clonotype was seen repeatedly, ten times or more. The rearrangement uses TRBV5-5 and TRBJ1-1; 7 bases match TRBD1. The CDR3 runs to 12 residues. Germline V gene sequence: CDR1 SGHKS, CDR2 YYEKEE (reference sequence). Trimming took 4 bases from V and 8 from J; bases not matched to a gene: 5. CDR3 amino acids: CASSLTGEEAFF. Written as DNA, the CDR3 is TGTGCCAGCAGCCTTACAGGGGAGGAAGCTTTCTTT.

In its sample, this clonotype was seen a few times. This sequence joins TRBV12-3 or TRBV12-4 and TRBJ2-7, with D perhaps assigned TRBD1 or TRBD2 (5 bases each). CDR3 size: 14 residues. V was shortened by 3 bases and J by 2 bases, with 11 bases between the two germline ends. The CDR3 nucleotides are TGTGCCAGCAGTTTCGGGACGGATACCTACGAGCAGTACTTC. Amino acid sequence: CASSFGTDTYEQYF.

This chain uses TRBV27 with TRBJ1-6; D not resolved. V lost 3 bases and J 5 bases, leaving 14 bases between the germline ends. This CDR3 region has 16 residues. CDR1 and CDR2 (germline): MNHEY, SMNVEV (reference sequence). The CDR3 nucleotides are TGTGCCAGCAGTTTGAGGCAAAATCTTGATAATTCACCCCTCCACTTT. Translating it yields CASSLRQNLDNSPLHF.

Only a few counts were recorded for this clonotype. The V call is TRBV6-1, the J call TRBJ1-5; D is ambiguous. Trimming removed 5 bases at V and 4 bases at J, with 12 bases between. Germline CDR1 is MNHNS and CDR2 is SASEGT. This CDR3 comprises 14 residues. DNA for the CDR3: TGTGCCAGCAGTAGCGCGTCAGCAAATCAGCCCCAGCATTTT. Its protein product is CASSSASANQPQHF.

This clonotype was seen repeatedly, ten times or more. The chain combines TRBV21-1 with TRBJ2-7; the table's D call, TRBD1, has no DNA check behind it. TRBV21-1 is a pseudogene. The CDR3 is 15 amino acids. The CDR3 DNA reads TGTGCCAGCAGCGAGATTACAGGGGAAAGGAAAGAGCAGTACTTC. Its protein product is CASSEITGERKEQYF.

This clonotype was seen repeatedly, ten times or more. The CDR3 region is CATSRDQGGPYEQYF. The CDR3 region has the DNA TGTGCCACCAGCAGAGATCAGGGTGGCCCCTACGAGCAGTACTTC. The rearrangement uses TRBV15 and TRBJ2-7; the D gene is possibly TRBD1 (5 bases). Germline V gene lookup returns CDR1 LNHNV and CDR2 YYDKDF (reference sequence). This CDR3 has 15 amino acids. V dropped 0 bases and J dropped 2 bases, with 11 bases sitting between them.

The V gene is TRBV5-6, the J gene TRBJ1-2; perhaps TRBD1 as D (6 bases). V dropped 5 bases and J dropped 3 bases, with 11 bases sitting between them. Germline V CDR1 and CDR2: SGHDT, YYEEEE. This CDR3 is built from 13 residues. CDR3 sequence reads: CASRATGYYGYTF. The CDR3 coding sequence is TGTGCCAGCAGAGCGACAGGTTACTATGGCTACACCTTC.

This clonotype has just a few counts. The V gene is TRBV7-7, the J gene TRBJ2-5, with D tentatively TRBD2 (6 bases). Per the germline V gene, CDR1 is SSHAT and CDR2 is FNYEAQ (reference sequence). The CDR3 runs to 13 residues. Trimming took off 5 bases at V and 4 bases at J, with 11 bases between the two ends. CDR3 in amino acids: CASSKTSRETQYF. CDR3 bases: TGTGCCAGCAGCAAGACTAGTAGAGAGACCCAGTACTTC.

The chain is built from TRBV12-3 or TRBV12-4 and TRBJ1-1; unclear D gene. The V gene lost 5 bases and the J gene lost 10 bases, with 11 bases spanning the gap. The CDR3 totals 11 residues. The CDR3 spells CASSPGVSAFF. The CDR3 bases are TGTGCCAGCAGTCCGGGAGTCTCAGCTTTCTTT.

This clonotype has at least ten counts. The chain combines TRBV7-2 with TRBJ2-7; D call uncertain. Germline lookup yields CDR1 SGHTA and CDR2 FQGNSA. Deletions cut 0 bases from V and 3 bases from J, with 12 bases between. The CDR3 is made up of 15 amino acids. The CDR3 protein is CASSLAGSPFYEQYF. CDR3 coding DNA: TGTGCCAGCAGCTTAGCGGGGTCCCCCTTCTACGAGCAGTACTTC.

This clonotype was recorded a few times. The CDR3 sequence is CASDWTSGGVTDTQYF. The CDR3 bases are TGTGCCAGCGATTGGACTAGCGGGGGTGTCACAGATACGCAGTATTTT. J is TRBJ2-3 and V is TRBV12-3 or TRBV12-4, with 13 nucleotides matching TRBD2. The V and J ends lost 8 bases and 2 bases, in that order; junction bases with no gene match: 7. This CDR3 is built from 16 residues.

The chain couples TRBV5-8 to TRBJ1-5, with no clear D. The CDR3 has 15 amino acids. Germline-derived CDR1 and CDR2 are SGHTS and YDEGEE. Trimming shortened V by 5 bases and J by 0 bases, and 12 bases separated the two germline ends. The CDR3 loop reads CASRDLSFSNQPQHF. DNA of the CDR3: TGTGCCAGCAGGGACCTATCCTTTAGCAATCAGCCCCAGCATTTT.